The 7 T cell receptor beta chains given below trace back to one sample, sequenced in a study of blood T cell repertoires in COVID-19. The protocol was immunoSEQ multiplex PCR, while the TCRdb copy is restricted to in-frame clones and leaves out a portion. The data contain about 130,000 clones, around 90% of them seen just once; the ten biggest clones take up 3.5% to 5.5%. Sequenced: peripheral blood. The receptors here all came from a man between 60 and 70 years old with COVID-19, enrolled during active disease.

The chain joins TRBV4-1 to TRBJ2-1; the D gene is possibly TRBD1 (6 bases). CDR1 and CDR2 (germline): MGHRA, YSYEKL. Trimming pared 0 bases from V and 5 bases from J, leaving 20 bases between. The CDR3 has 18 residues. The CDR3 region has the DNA TGCGCCAGCAGCCAAGAACCCCTGGGGGCAGAAGGTCACAATGAGCAGTTCTTC. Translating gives CASSQEPLGAEGHNEQFF.

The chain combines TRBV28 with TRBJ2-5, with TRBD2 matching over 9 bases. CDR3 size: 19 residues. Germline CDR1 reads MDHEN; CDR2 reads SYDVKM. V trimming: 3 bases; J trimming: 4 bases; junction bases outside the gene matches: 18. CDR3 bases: TGTGCCAGCAGTTTTAGGCTGGGCGTACGGCGGGAGGGCCGAGAGACCCAGTACTTC. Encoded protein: CASSFRLGVRREGRETQYF.

The CDR3 DNA reads TGTGCCAGCAGTGAGTCACGAGGGACTGAAGCTTTCTTT. This codes for CASSESRGTEAFF. This chain connects TRBV2 to TRBJ1-1, with no clear D. V dropped 3 bases and J dropped 5 bases, with 10 bases sitting between them. There are 13 residues in the CDR3. Germline V CDR1 and CDR2: SNHLY, FYNNEI.

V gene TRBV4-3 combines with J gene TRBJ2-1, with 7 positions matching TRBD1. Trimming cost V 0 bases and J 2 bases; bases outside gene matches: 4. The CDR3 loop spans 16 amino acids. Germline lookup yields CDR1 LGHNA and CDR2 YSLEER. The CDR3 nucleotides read TGCGCCAGCAGCCAAGATCCACAGGGGACCTACAATGAGCAGTTCTTC. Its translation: CASSQDPQGTYNEQFF.

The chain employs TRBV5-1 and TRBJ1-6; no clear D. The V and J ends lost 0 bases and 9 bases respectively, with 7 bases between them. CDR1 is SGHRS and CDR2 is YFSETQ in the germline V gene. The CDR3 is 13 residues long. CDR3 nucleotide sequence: TGCGCCAGCAGCTTGGAATTAGCTTCACCCCTCCACTTT. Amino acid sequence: CASSLELASPLHF.

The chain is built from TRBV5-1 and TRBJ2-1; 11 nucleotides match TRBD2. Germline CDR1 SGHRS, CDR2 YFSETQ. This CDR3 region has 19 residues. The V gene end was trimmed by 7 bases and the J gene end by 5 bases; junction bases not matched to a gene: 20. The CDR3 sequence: CASSHPRDSELAGDNEQFF. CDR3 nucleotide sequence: TGCGCCAGCTCGCATCCCAGGGACAGCGAACTAGCGGGGGACAATGAGCAGTTCTTC.

In nucleotides, the CDR3 is TGCGCCAGCAGCCAGGACACCGGGGCGGGCGGGGGCACAGATACGCAGTATTTT. It codes for CASSQDTGAGGGTDTQYF. This chain connects TRBV4-3 to TRBJ2-3, with a possible D match to TRBD2 (6 bases). Looked up from germline, CDR1 is LGHNA and CDR2 is YSLEER. The CDR3 loop spans 18 amino acids. V was trimmed by 3 bases and J by 1 base, leaving 20 bases between them.